Below, 25 T cell receptor beta chains from the same sample are listed, as sequenced in a study of beta chain features in type 1 diabetes. The whole isolated RNA underwent reverse transcription, so sequencing captured expressed TCRB transcripts. Assay: immunoSEQ multiplex PCR; the TCRdb copy retains only in-frame clones and omits some. The sample carries 150,000 or so clones, 7% to 10% recorded once. The sequencing input was central memory CD4+ T cells from blood. The receptors were sampled from a man aged 18 to 29 in good health.

In its sample, this clone was seen a few times. The genes are TRBV28 and TRBJ1-2, with D unresolved. Germline lookup yields CDR1 MDHEN and CDR2 SYDVKM. V gave up 7 bases and J gave up 4 bases, with 16 bases separating them. The CDR3 length is 14 residues. The CDR3 nucleotides read TGTGCCAGCACCCTTCGTCCGGGTGGCTATGGCTACACCTTC. Protein: CASTLRPGGYGYTF.

There are a few counts of this clone. The chain employs TRBV4-2 and TRBJ1-2, with 9 bases fitting TRBD1. Germline-derived CDR1 and CDR2 are LGHNA and YNFKEQ. This CDR3 is built from 16 residues. V lost 2 bases to trimming and J lost 4 bases; unmatched junction nucleotides: 8. The CDR3 sequence: CASSQRDRDIIYGYTF. The DNA of the CDR3 is TGTGCCAGCAGCCAACGGGACAGGGATATTATCTATGGCTACACCTTC.

This clone showed up just a few times. The rearrangement uses TRBV19 and TRBJ1-5; D is uncertain. CDR3 length: 15 amino acids. Trimming removed 5 bases from V and 3 bases from J, with 14 bases in between. Germline V gene data show CDR1 as LNHDA and CDR2 as SQIVND (reference sequence). The CDR3 protein is CASSWSKADNQPQHF. The CDR3 DNA is TGTGCCAGTAGTTGGTCAAAGGCGGACAATCAGCCCCAGCATTTT. Complete variable domain (other parts from reference TRBV19 and TRBJ1-5): DGGITQSPKYLFRKEGQNVTLSCEQNLNHDAMYWYRQDPGQGLRLIYYSQIVNDFQKGDIAEGYSVSREKKESFPLTVTSAQKNPTAFYLCASSWSKADNQPQHFGDGTRLSIL.

This clone was picked up a small number of times. DNA for the CDR3: TGTGCCAGCAGCTTCGGACTAGCGACGTACAATGAGCAGTTCTTC. Amino acid sequence: CASSFGLATYNEQFF. The chain joins TRBV6-5 to TRBJ2-1; 9 bases fit TRBD2. From germline, CDR1 is MNHEY and CDR2 SVGAGI. This CDR3 spans 15 amino acids. Losses at the gene ends were 6 bases for V and 4 bases for J; bases not matched to a gene: 7.

The chain uses TRBV9 and TRBJ2-1; TRBD2 aligns across 12 bases. Per the germline V gene, CDR1 is SGDLS and CDR2 is YYNGEE. After removal of 3 bases from V and 4 bases from J, the junction contained 11 bases not matched to a gene. This CDR3 region has 18 residues. The CDR3 sequence: CASSAEGLAGMSYNEQFF. CDR3 sequence (DNA): TGTGCCAGCAGCGCGGAAGGACTAGCGGGGATGTCATACAATGAGCAGTTCTTC.

This clone was picked up a small number of times. This sequence joins TRBV21-1 and TRBJ1-1; the table names TRBD1, a call not compared with the DNA. TRBV21-1 is termed a pseudogene. This CDR3 contains 13 residues. CDR3 sequence reads: CARRGQGKTEAFF. Here the CDR3 DNA reads TGTGCCAGAAGAGGACAGGGAAAAACTGAAGCTTTCTTT.

This clone was counted only a few times. This rearrangement joins TRBV5-1 to TRBJ2-7; maybe TRBD2 (5 bases). Germline V gene sequence: CDR1 SGHRS, CDR2 YFSETQ. The V and J ends lost 2 bases and 7 bases respectively, with 16 bases between them. The CDR3 totals 14 residues. CDR3 in amino acids: CASSLGEVRREQYF. The CDR3 DNA reads TGCGCCAGCAGCTTAGGTGAGGTGAGGAGGGAGCAGTACTTC.

The rearrangement links TRBV7-2 to TRBJ2-7; D ambiguous. Germline V CDR1 and CDR2: SGHTA, FQGNSA. The CDR3 is 13 residues long. V lost 5 bases, J lost 3 bases, and 11 bases lay in between. The CDR3 DNA sequence: TGTGCCAGCAGCCCGCGGCAAAGCTACGAGCAGTACTTC. Translating it yields CASSPRQSYEQYF. The whole variable domain, remainder taken from reference TRBV7-2 and TRBJ2-7, is GAGVSQSPSNKVTEKGKDVELRCDPISGHTALYWYRQSLGQGLEFLIYFQGNSAPDKSGLPSDRFSAERTGGSVSTLTIQRTQQEDSAVYLCASSPRQSYEQYFGPGTRLTVT.

The chain has TRBV7-2 and TRBJ2-1, with TRBD1 identical over 8 bases. The V gene end was trimmed by 5 bases and the J gene end by 9 bases; junction bases not matched to a gene: 9. Germline-derived CDR1 and CDR2 are SGHTA and FQGNSA. The CDR3 has 14 amino acids. The CDR3 protein is CASSVDTGGREQFF. The DNA of the CDR3 is TGTGCCAGCAGCGTAGATACAGGGGGACGTGAGCAGTTCTTC.

The V call is TRBV23-1, the J call TRBJ2-2, with 10 positions matching TRBD2. TRBV23-1 is marked as an open reading frame, function uncertain. CDR3 length: 19 residues. The junction had 19 bases not matched to a gene; V was cut back by 7 bases and J by 5 bases. The CDR3 region has the DNA TGCGCCAGCACCCTACCGTGGTCTAAACTAGCGGGGAGTACCGGGGAGCTGTTTTTT. Its translation: CASTLPWSKLAGSTGELFF.

CDR3: CASSLQGGRNEQFF. The CDR3 bases are TGTGCCAGCAGCCTTCAAGGAGGGAGGAATGAGCAGTTCTTC. The chain combines TRBV7-2 with TRBJ2-1; D might be TRBD2 (6 bases). This CDR3 contains 14 residues. The V end was cut by 5 bases, the J end by 7 bases, with 15 bases between. Germline V CDR1 and CDR2: SGHTA, FQGNSA.

Note on this clone: The sample contains more than one DNA sequence encoding this CDR3. The V gene is TRBV19, the J gene TRBJ1-2, with 8 nucleotides matching TRBD1. J gave up 5 bases and V 5 bases, and 7 bases lay outside the gene matches. Per the germline V gene, CDR1 is LNHDA and CDR2 is SQIVND (reference sequence). The CDR3 extends over 14 amino acids. The CDR3 DNA is TGTGCCAGTAGTCCATCGGACAGGGCGTATGGCTACACCTTC. It yields the protein CASSPSDRAYGYTF.

The CDR3 here is CASSLFPGQGNEKLFF. CDR3 bases: TGTGCCAGCAGTTTATTTCCGGGACAGGGAAATGAAAAACTGTTTTTT. This chain uses TRBV28 with TRBJ1-4; 9 bases are a match to TRBD1. CDR1 and CDR2 (germline): MDHEN, SYDVKM. V gave up 1 base and J gave up 5 bases; unmatched junction bases: 5. The CDR3 spans 16 residues.

This clone was counted once. The V and J genes are TRBV11-2 and TRBJ2-3, with TRBD2 matching over 8 bases. This CDR3 region has 17 residues. V lost 6 bases, J lost 2 bases, and 13 bases stayed unmatched. Germline V gene sequence: CDR1 SGHAT, CDR2 FQNNGV. The CDR3 DNA is TGTGCCAGCAGTCCACCTGGGGTAGCGGGGTCCACAGATACGCAGTATTTT. This encodes CASSPPGVAGSTDTQYF. Variable domain in full (rest from reference TRBV11-2 and TRBJ2-3): EAGVAQSPRYKIIEKRQSVAFWCNPISGHATLYWYQQILGQGPKLLIQFQNNGVVDDSQLPKDRFSAERLKGVDSTLKIQPAKLEDSAVYLCASSPPGVAGSTDTQYFGPGTRLTVL.

This chain joins TRBV21-1 and TRBJ1-4. TRBV21-1 is a documented pseudogene. This CDR3 comprises 13 residues. CDR3 amino acids: CASSKQRNEKLFF. DNA of the CDR3: TGTGCCAGCAGCAAACAGAGGAATGAAAAACTGTTTTTT.

This clone appeared a few times. The V call is TRBV7-6, the J call TRBJ1-4; TRBD1 agrees at 7 bases. The CDR3 runs to 13 residues. CDR1 and CDR2 (germline): SGHVS, FNYEAQ. V shed 5 bases, J shed 8 bases, and the junction held 5 bases outside the gene matches. The CDR3 bases are TGTGCCAGCAGCAACAGGGGTCAGGAAAAACTGTTTTTT. This sequence encodes CASSNRGQEKLFF. Using reference TRBV7-6 and TRBJ1-4 for the parts outside the CDR3, the full variable domain is GAGVSQSPRYKVTKRGQDVALRCDPISGHVSLYWYRQALGQGPEFLTYFNYEAQQDKSGLPNDRFSAERPEGSISTLTIQRTEQRDSAMYRCASSNRGQEKLFFGSGTQLSVL.

V is TRBV12-5 and J is TRBJ2-2; 10 nucleotides align to TRBD2. Trimming cost V 1 base and J 6 bases; bases outside gene matches: 5. CDR3 length: 16 amino acids. The germline CDR1 and CDR2 sequences are LGHNT and FRNRAP. The CDR3 DNA follows: TGTGCTAGTGGTTTGGCCGGACTAGCGGCCCCCGGGGAGCTGTTTTTT. Its translation: CASGLAGLAAPGELFF.

This clone has just a few counts. The chain has TRBV5-1 and TRBJ1-4; TRBD1 matches 8 bases. CDR3 length equals 13 residues. V lost 2 bases and J lost 6; bases outside the gene matches: 0. Germline CDR1 is SGHRS and CDR2 is YFSETQ. This CDR3 is CASSLQGDEKLFF. The CDR3 DNA reads TGCGCCAGCAGCTTACAGGGGGATGAAAAACTGTTTTTT.

The rearrangement joins TRBV4-3 to TRBJ1-1; D is undetermined. The CDR3 is 16 residues long. V was cut by 1 base and J by 0 bases, with 12 bases left in between. The germline V gene has CDR1 LGHNA and CDR2 YSLEER. CDR3 sequence: CASSQAWASLNTEAFF. The CDR3 DNA sequence: TGCGCCAGCAGCCAAGCTTGGGCCAGCTTGAACACTGAAGCTTTCTTT.

The genes are TRBV6-6 and TRBJ2-1; 7 nucleotides match TRBD2. J gave up 5 bases and V 6 bases, and 13 bases lay outside the gene matches. Germline lookup yields CDR1 MNHNY and CDR2 SVGAGI (reference sequence). The CDR3 is made up of 16 amino acids. CDR3 coding DNA: TGTGCCAGCAGCCGACTCGGGGGAGGGCCAAACAATGAGCAGTTCTTC. Translated, it gives CASSRLGGGPNNEQFF.

This clone was observed a few times. The J gene is TRBJ2-5, the V gene TRBV2, with 9 bases lining up with TRBD2. The CDR3 totals 16 residues. Trimming took 1 base from V and 2 from J; bases not matched to a gene: 5. Germline CDR1 reads SNHLY; CDR2 reads FYNNEI. Here the CDR3 reads CASSEGLAVSQETQYF. CDR3 nucleotides: TGTGCCAGCAGTGAAGGACTAGCGGTCTCGCAAGAGACCCAGTACTTC.

The rearrangement joins TRBV15 to TRBJ2-6, with D perhaps TRBD1 (5 bases). The CDR3 sequence is 16 residues long. Trimming pared 7 bases from V and 2 bases from J, leaving 15 bases between. CDR1 and CDR2 (germline): LNHNV, YYDKDF (reference sequence). CDR3 sequence: CATNAIRGTGANVLTF. The CDR3 coding sequence is TGTGCCACCAACGCCATTAGGGGAACTGGGGCCAACGTCCTGACTTTC.

The chain employs TRBV21-1 and TRBJ1-5; the D call TRBD1 from the table was never checked on the DNA. TRBV21-1 is given as a pseudogene. This CDR3 has 18 residues. CDR3 residues: CASSIQTGDFFYDQPQHF. CDR3 bases: TGTGCCAGCAGCATCCAAACAGGGGACTTTTTTTATGATCAGCCCCAGCATTTT.

The sample holds a few counts of this clone. J is TRBJ2-7 and V is TRBV7-2; perhaps TRBD1 as D (7 bases). V lost 4 bases and J 3 bases, leaving 16 bases between the germline ends. This CDR3 contains 15 residues. CDR1 and CDR2 from the germline V gene are SGHTA and FQGNSA. DNA for the CDR3: TGTGCCAGCAGCTCGTTGCGGGACAGACTCTACGAGCAGTACTTC. Its protein product is CASSSLRDRLYEQYF.

The chain uses TRBV19 and TRBJ1-5; tentative D call: TRBD1 (6 bases). Germline-derived CDR1 and CDR2 are LNHDA and SQIVND (reference sequence). Trimming cost V 4 bases and J 3 bases, with 10 bases left between them. This CDR3 contains 14 residues. The CDR3 nucleotides read TGTGCCAGTAGTAAACAGGGATTCAATCAGCCCCAGCATTTT. The encoded protein is CASSKQGFNQPQHF.